The 21 T cell receptor beta chains in this list originate from one sample, sequenced in a study of blood T cell repertoires in COVID-19. The data were produced by immunoSEQ multiplex PCR, yet TCRdb's version contains in-frame clones alone and is incomplete. The sample includes 300,000 or so clones, about 87% of them seen just once. The sequenced sample consisted of peripheral blood. The source of these receptors is an older man with acute or convalescent COVID-19.

V is TRBV9 and J is TRBJ2-5, with a tentative D call TRBD1 (5 bases). Trimming pared 0 bases from V and 1 base from J, leaving 10 bases between. CDR1 and CDR2 from the germline V gene are SGDLS and YYNGEE. This CDR3 is built from 15 residues. The CDR3: CASSVDRTIQETQYF. CDR3 in DNA: TGTGCCAGCAGCGTAGATCGGACAATCCAAGAGACCCAGTACTTC.

V and J are TRBV6-6 and TRBJ2-1; TRBD1 aligns across 7 bases. The CDR3 runs to 15 residues. Germline values: CDR1 MNHNY, CDR2 SVGAGI (reference sequence). V shed 6 bases, J shed 12 bases, and the junction held 17 bases outside the gene matches. The CDR3 bases are TGTGCCAGCAGCTCCGGGACAGTGGGCCAAGGGGTGCAGTTCTTC. This sequence encodes CASSSGTVGQGVQFF.

The V gene is TRBV7-9, the J gene TRBJ1-1; 10 nucleotides align to TRBD1. CDR3 length: 16 residues. Unmatched junction bases numbered 7, after V lost 2 bases and J lost 4 bases. Germline CDR1 SEHNR, CDR2 FQNEAQ (reference sequence). The CDR3 bases are TGTGCCAGCAGCTTAACCTTGTGGACAGGGGGCACTGAAGCTTTCTTT. Its protein is CASSLTLWTGGTEAFF.

J is TRBJ2-5 and V is TRBV7-7; 8 bases are shared with TRBD1. The CDR3 runs 13 residues. Germline V gene sequence: CDR1 SSHAT, CDR2 FNYEAQ (reference sequence). V lost 5 bases and J lost 13; bases outside the gene matches: 12. In DNA form, the CDR3 reads TGTGCCAGCAGCCCCAGGACAGGGACAAGTCTGTACTTC. The encoded protein is CASSPRTGTSLYF.

V and J are TRBV27 and TRBJ1-4, with D possibly matching TRBD1 (5 bases). The CDR3 runs to 13 residues. The germline CDR1 and CDR2 sequences are MNHEY and SMNVEV (reference sequence). Trimming removed 2 bases at V and 6 bases at J, with 7 bases between. For the CDR3, the DNA is TGTGCCAGCAGTTTAGGGGCAGATGAAAAACTGTTTTTT. Its protein is CASSLGADEKLFF.

The chain links TRBV3-1 (or the pseudogene TRBV3-2) to TRBJ1-6; tentatively, D is TRBD1 (6 bases). The CDR3 totals 17 residues. V gave up 0 bases and J gave up 9 bases, with 18 bases separating them. Germline loops: CDR1 LGHDT, CDR2 YNNKEL (reference sequence). In nucleotides, the CDR3 is TGTGCCAGCAGCCAAGATGGCATACAGGGCCTTGGTTCACCCCTCCACTTT. It specifies CASSQDGIQGLGSPLHF.

The chain joins TRBV30 to TRBJ1-2; 9 bases are shared with TRBD1. The germline gives CDR1 GTSNPN, CDR2 SVGIG (reference sequence). V shed 4 bases, J shed 5 bases, and the junction held 8 bases outside the gene matches. This CDR3 is built from 14 residues. CDR3 nucleotides: TGTGCCTGGACCCTAGACAGGGGGTTATATGGCTACACCTTC. Protein product: CAWTLDRGLYGYTF.

This chain connects TRBV6-5 to TRBJ1-2; maybe TRBD1 (5 bases). CDR1 is MNHEY and CDR2 is SVGAGI in the germline V gene. This CDR3 contains 13 residues. The V gene lost 7 bases and the J gene lost 3 bases, with 12 bases spanning the gap. CDR3 amino acids: CASTVDSYYGYTF. As DNA, the CDR3 is TGTGCCAGCACCGTCGACAGCTACTATGGCTACACCTTC.

The rearrangement links TRBV9 to TRBJ1-5; D not certain. The germline V gene encodes CDR1 SGDLS and CDR2 YYNGEE. V gave up 9 bases and J gave up 4 bases, with 14 bases separating them. This CDR3 has 13 amino acids. For the CDR3, the DNA is TGTGCCAAGACCGGAGATGGAAATCAGCCCCAGCATTTT. Protein product: CAKTGDGNQPQHF. Drawing the rest from reference TRBV9 and TRBJ1-5, the complete variable domain is DSGVTQTPKHLITATGQRVTLRCSPRSGDLSVYWYQQSLDQGLQFLIQYYNGEERAKGNILERFSAQQFPDLHSELNLSSLELGDSALYFCAKTGDGNQPQHFGDGTRLSIL.

The chain recombines TRBV28 with TRBJ2-7; no clear D. This CDR3 is built from 16 residues. The ends were cut back, 7 bases at V and 6 bases at J, with 25 bases in the middle. CDR1 is MDHEN and CDR2 is SYDVKM in the germline V gene. CDR3 coding DNA: TGTGCCAGCATCGCAGGTTACGCAGCCCTACCGAGCGAGCAGTACTTC. It translates to CASIAGYAALPSEQYF.

The genes are TRBV2 and TRBJ1-2; D unclear. The V gene lost 6 bases and the J gene lost 5 bases, with 16 bases spanning the gap. CDR1 and CDR2 from the germline V gene are SNHLY and FYNNEI. There are 14 residues in the CDR3. The CDR3 nucleotides read TGTGCCAGCAGGCGGCAGGTTACGGGGTATGGCTACACCTTC. This translates into CASRRQVTGYGYTF. Variable domain in full (rest from reference TRBV2 and TRBJ1-2): EPEVTQTPSHQVTQMGQEVILRCVPISNHLYFYWYRQILGQKVEFLVSFYNNEISEKSEIFDDQFSVERPDGSNFTLKIRSTKLEDSAMYFCASRRQVTGYGYTFGSGTRLTVV.

This chain uses TRBV5-1 with TRBJ1-2, with D unclear. CDR1 and CDR2 from the germline V gene are SGHRS and YFSETQ. This CDR3 comprises 15 residues. With 0 bases removed from V and 4 bases from J, the gap between germline ends came to 13 bases. This CDR3 is CASSLESLGPYGYTF. CDR3 nucleotide sequence: TGCGCCAGCAGCTTGGAATCCTTGGGCCCCTATGGCTACACCTTC.

The chain employs TRBV2 and TRBJ2-5, with D perhaps TRBD2 (6 bases). Between the trimmed V and J ends, which lost 7 bases and 2 bases, there was a span of 11 bases. CDR1 is SNHLY, CDR2 FYNNEI, per germline. The CDR3 covers 13 residues. The CDR3 nucleotides are TGTGCCAGCAACCGCGGGGCTCAAGAGACCCAGTACTTC. The encoded protein is CASNRGAQETQYF.

The V and J genes are TRBV15 and TRBJ1-2; 9 bases fit TRBD1. J gave up 4 bases and V 0 bases, and 6 bases lay outside the gene matches. The CDR3 totals 16 residues. In germline, CDR1 is LNHNV, CDR2 YYDKDF (reference sequence). The CDR3 DNA is TGTGCCACCAGCAGAGACAGGACAGGGGTTGGCTATGGCTACACCTTC. Its translation is CATSRDRTGVGYGYTF.

The J gene is TRBJ1-4, the V gene TRBV18, with D perhaps TRBD1 (5 bases). CDR3 length: 17 amino acids. Trimming shortened V by 1 base and J by 4 bases, and 16 bases separated the two germline ends. The germline gives CDR1 KGHSH, CDR2 LQKENI. CDR3: CASSPRAGNPLNEKLFF. CDR3 coding DNA: TGTGCCAGCTCACCACGGGCAGGGAATCCACTTAATGAAAAACTGTTTTTT.

V is TRBV11-2 and J is TRBJ2-7; 11 bases are a match to TRBD2. This CDR3 is 15 amino acids long. Germline V CDR1 and CDR2: SGHAT, FQNNGV. With 5 bases clipped from V and 2 bases from J, the junction kept 5 bases outside the gene matches. The CDR3 sequence: CASSPRLAGPYEQYF. DNA for the CDR3: TGTGCCAGCAGCCCCAGACTAGCGGGACCCTACGAGCAGTACTTC.

This chain links TRBV19 with TRBJ1-4, with a possible D match to TRBD1 (5 bases). Germline V lookup: CDR1 LNHDA, CDR2 SQIVND (reference sequence). CDR3 length equals 16 residues. V shed 4 bases and J shed 7 bases, with 19 bases lying between them. The CDR3 loop is CASSTLRQSGREKLFF. Written as DNA, the CDR3 is TGTGCCAGTAGTACCTTACGACAGTCCGGACGTGAAAAACTGTTTTTT.

The chain links TRBV20-1 to TRBJ1-1; TRBD1 matches 9 bases. CDR1 and CDR2 from the germline V gene are DFQATT and SNEGSKA (reference sequence). The CDR3 has 15 amino acids. Trimming removed 3 bases from V and 0 bases from J; junction bases left unmatched: 5. This CDR3 reads CSASSRDRVNTEAFF. CDR3 in DNA: TGCAGTGCTAGTTCCCGGGACAGGGTGAACACTGAAGCTTTCTTT.

The chain couples TRBV9 to TRBJ1-4, with TRBD1 matching 10 bases. CDR1 is SGDLS and CDR2 is YYNGEE in the germline V gene. The CDR3 sequence is 17 residues long. J was trimmed by 8 bases and V by 0 bases; bases with no gene match: 10. CDR3 protein: CASSVDAGGTGEEKLFF. The CDR3, as DNA: TGTGCCAGCAGCGTAGATGCCGGCGGGACAGGGGAAGAAAAACTGTTTTTT.

The gene calls are TRBV9 and TRBJ2-7; D is possibly TRBD2 (6 bases). The CDR3 totals 15 residues. CDR1 SGDLS and CDR2 YYNGEE come from the germline V gene. Trimming removed 5 bases from V and 2 bases from J, with 17 bases in between. CDR3 nucleotide sequence: TGTGCCAGCAGTAGCCTTAGCGGCAACGCCTACGAGCAGTACTTC. It encodes CASSSLSGNAYEQYF.

V gene TRBV18 combines with J gene TRBJ2-7; 11 nucleotides agree with TRBD2. The V gene's germline CDR1 is KGHSH and CDR2 LQKENI. J gave up 0 bases and V 0 bases, and 10 bases lay outside the gene matches. The CDR3 is made up of 19 amino acids. CDR3 loop: CASSPPLAGVQLSSYEQYF. In nucleotides, the CDR3 is TGTGCCAGCTCACCACCACTAGCGGGAGTCCAATTAAGCTCCTACGAGCAGTACTTC.